The 32 T cell receptor beta chains below all came from one sample that was sequenced in a study of tumor-infiltrating lymphocytes in primary liver carcinoma (dated by TCRdb to 2016 to 2017). TCRdb lists the instrument as Illumina HiSeq 2500. TCRbeta-specific cDNA was reverse-transcribed from about 0.45 ug total RNA using a constant-region primer and ProtoScript II reverse transcriptase. The TCRbeta libraries were prepared through three rounds of nested multiplex PCR following a slightly modified ARM-PCR procedure. The first two PCR rounds used multiplex TRBV1-TRBV30 forward primers with a Cbeta reverse primer, each for around 10 cycles. The raw public reads went through TCRdb reprocessing: fastp at Q25, MiXCR clone calling, in-frame beta chains kept. Each entry merges the rows of one CDR3 protein and shows their most common DNA and genes. Across this sample there are around 79,000 distinct CDR3 sequences, with roughly 72% seen only once. The ten biggest clones cover roughly 28% of the sample.

Total RNA and DNA were co-extracted without cell sorting from approximately 22-30 mg of bulk tissue using the AllPrep DNA/RNA mini kit. The sample comprised tumor-adjacent normal liver tissue. These receptors all come from a middle-aged man with primary liver carcinoma and hepatitis B virus infection.

A word on this clonotype: A much larger clone lies a single base off, so this may be a read error. The chain combines TRBV24-1 with TRBJ2-1; TRBD2 agrees at 9 bases. The CDR3 runs 17 residues. Germline V gene sequence: CDR1 KGHDR, CDR2 SFDVKD. CDR3 bases: TGTGCCACCAGTGATCCCTCGACTAGCGGAGATTACAATGAGCTGTTCTTC. This encodes CATSDPSTSGDYNELFF.

Comment on this clonotype: The junction departs from the called germline gene at one end, perhaps through a read error. The V call is TRBV29-1, the J call TRBJ2-1; D possibly uses TRBD1 or TRBD2 (6 bases each). This CDR3 is built from 14 residues. Germline V lookup: CDR1 SQVTM, CDR2 ANQGSEA. CDR3 nucleotide sequence: TGTAGCGTTCAGGGGAGGAGTAACGACAATGAGCAGTTCTTC. It specifies CSVQGRSNDNEQFF.

A few counts support this clonotype. Without the conserved terminal phenylalanine or tryptophan, this CDR3 likely stems from a read error. The chain carries TRBV5-1 and TRBJ2-2; the D gene is possibly TRBD1 (6 bases). The CDR3 covers 16 residues. V was clipped by 1 base and J by 0 bases, with 10 bases between them. Germline assignment: CDR1 SGHRS and CDR2 YFSETQ. The CDR3 DNA reads as TGCGCCAGCAGCTTGTTATGGACAGCGAACACCGGGGAGCTGTTTTCT. Protein: CASSLLWTANTGELFS.

This clonotype was observed at least ten times. V usage is TRBV6-1 and J usage is TRBJ2-7; a weak D match, TRBD2 (5 bases). CDR1 is MNHNS and CDR2 is SASEGT in the germline V gene. Trimming took off 5 bases at V and 3 bases at J, with 17 bases between the two ends. The CDR3 is 15 amino acids. In DNA, the CDR3 is TGTGCCAGCAGTCCCGGGGTTAGCAGGCACTACGAGCAGTACTTC. Its protein product is CASSPGVSRHYEQYF.

This chain uses TRBV4-1 with TRBJ2-7; the match to TRBD2 covers 10 bases. V was pared by 9 bases and J by 2 bases, with 19 bases of the junction left unmatched. Germline V gene sequence: CDR1 MGHRA, CDR2 YSYEKL. The CDR3 covers 18 residues. The CDR3 nucleotides read TGCGCCAGTAACCCGAATTCGCCCGGGACTAGCGTACCCTACGAGCAGTACTTC. As protein: CASNPNSPGTSVPYEQYF.

The V gene is TRBV11-2, the J gene TRBJ2-1; D gene uncertain. Germline assignment: CDR1 SGHAT and CDR2 FQNNGV. This CDR3 region has 13 residues. The CDR3 here is CIISPRIRNEQFF. CDR3 DNA: TGTATCATCAGCCCACGAATACGCAATGAGCAGTTCTTC.

As concerns this clonotype: Mismatch with germline at one junction end may stem from a read error. The V call is TRBV11-2, the J call TRBJ2-5; 8 nucleotides agree with TRBD2. This CDR3 is 16 amino acids long. Germline CDR1 is SGHAT and CDR2 is FQNNGV. The CDR3 sequence: CANSQTPGGGKEIQYF. The CDR3 nucleotides read TGTGCCAACAGCCAGACTCCTGGCGGGGGGAAAGAGATCCAGTACTTC.

A word on this clonotype: The CDR3 does not end in the conserved phenylalanine or tryptophan, so this is likely a read error. The rearrangement joins TRBV4-3 to TRBJ2-7; 12 positions match TRBD2. Germline CDR1 is LGHNA and CDR2 is YSLEER. V was pared by 3 bases and J by 9 bases, with 9 bases of the junction left unmatched. The CDR3 runs 15 residues. The CDR3 sequence: CASSHELAGGHGQYI. The CDR3 nucleotides are TGCGCCAGCAGCCACGAGCTAGCGGGAGGGCACGGGCAGTACATC.

The chain carries TRBV7-9 and TRBJ2-3; the D call may be TRBD1 or TRBD2 (6 bases each). This CDR3 comprises 20 residues. CDR1 SEHNR and CDR2 FQNEAQ come from the germline V gene (reference sequence). V was clipped by 8 bases and J by 4 bases, with 34 bases between them. CDR3 coding DNA: TGTGCCAGCGGCCCCTACCCGGAAGGACTAACGGGGGCGCGCTCAGATACGCAGTATTTT. Its protein product is CASGPYPEGLTGARSDTQYF.

Note on this clonotype: The junction departs from the called germline gene at one end, perhaps through a read error. The chain has TRBV4-1 and TRBJ2-3; 8 positions match TRBD1. Germline V gene data show CDR1 as MGHRA and CDR2 as YSYEKL. This CDR3 contains 16 residues. The CDR3 loop reads CANSQGSDRDAVTQYF. The CDR3 nucleotides are TGCGCCAACAGCCAAGGATCGGACAGGGACGCAGTTACGCAGTATTTT.

The V call is TRBV6-2 or TRBV6-3, the J call TRBJ2-1; D remains ambiguous. This CDR3 contains 12 residues. V lost 0 bases, J lost 9 bases, and 6 bases lay in between. Germline V gene sequence: CDR1 MNHEY, CDR2 SVGEGT. The DNA of the CDR3 is TGTGCCAGCAGTTACTCTCCACGTGAGCAGTTCTTC. Residues: CASSYSPREQFF.

This clonotype appeared a few times. A junction end diverges from the germline sequence, so it may reflect a read error. This chain uses TRBV6-2 or TRBV6-3 with TRBJ2-3; D gene unclear. This CDR3 spans 14 amino acids. CDR1 is MNHEY, CDR2 SVGEGT, per germline. The CDR3 nucleotides are TGTGTCAGCAGTTCTCAGGCACTCACAGATACGCATTATTTT. It translates to CVSSSQALTDTHYF.

The V and J genes are TRBV29-1 and TRBJ1-4; D ambiguous. The V and J ends lost 7 bases and 17 bases respectively, with 23 bases between them. Germline V gene lookup returns CDR1 SQVTM and CDR2 ANQGSEA. The CDR3 spans 12 residues. In DNA form, the CDR3 reads TGCAGCGCTCAGTCCCATCTTGGAAGACTTTTTTTT. Its translation: CSAQSHLGRLFF.

This clonotype was picked up many times. J is TRBJ2-1 and V is TRBV4-1; 8 nucleotides match TRBD2. After removal of 4 bases from V and 3 bases from J, the junction contained 8 bases not matched to a gene. Germline loops: CDR1 MGHRA, CDR2 YSYEKL. The CDR3 is made up of 16 amino acids. The CDR3: CASSPQQAGVYNEQFF. Here the CDR3 DNA reads TGCGCCAGCAGCCCCCAACAAGCGGGGGTCTACAATGAGCAGTTCTTC.

Note on this clonotype: The CDR3 ends on some other residue instead of the conserved phenylalanine or tryptophan, so this is likely a read error. In nucleotides, the CDR3 is TGTGCCAGCAGCTCACTTACTGGCTTGGGGCTTGACGAGCAGTACTCC. This translates into CASSSLTGLGLDEQYS. The chain is built from TRBV7-9 and TRBJ2-7; TRBD1 might be the D (5 bases). The germline gives CDR1 SEHNR, CDR2 FQNEAQ (reference sequence). The CDR3 is 16 amino acids. V shed 4 bases and J shed 5 bases, with 21 bases lying between them.

With regard to this clonotype: Given a much more abundant clone one base away, this may be a read error. The chain uses TRBV5-1 and TRBJ2-7; D gene ambiguous. V was shortened by 5 bases and J by 5 bases, with 11 bases between the two germline ends. Germline lookup yields CDR1 SGHRS and CDR2 YFSETQ. The CDR3 spans 12 residues. The CDR3 reads CASSIVRDEQYF. CDR3 sequence (DNA): TGCGCCAGCAGTATTGTAAGGGACGAGCAGTACTTC.

About this clonotype itself: This likely comes from a read error, as the CDR3 has no conserved phenylalanine or tryptophan at its end. The chain combines TRBV7-9 with TRBJ1-1, with D unclear. Germline loops: CDR1 SEHNR, CDR2 FQNEAQ (reference sequence). This CDR3 has 12 amino acids. Trimming removed 5 bases from V and 7 bases from J, with 11 bases in between. The CDR3: CASSTNPVEAFL. The CDR3 DNA is TGTGCCAGCAGCACCAACCCGGTTGAAGCTTTCCTT.

Comment on this clonotype: The junction shows a germline mismatch at one end, possibly a read error. The V gene is TRBV10-3, the J gene TRBJ1-2; the D gene is possibly TRBD1 (6 bases). Germline assignment: CDR1 ENHRY and CDR2 SYGVKD. This CDR3 is built from 14 residues. CDR3 sequence: CPIGDRNMDYGYTF. As DNA, the CDR3 is TGTCCCATCGGTGACAGGAACATGGACTATGGCTACACCTTC.

With regard to this clonotype: This may arise from a read error, as a much more abundant clone is one base away. This chain links TRBV4-2 with TRBJ1-2; tentatively, D is TRBD1 (6 bases). There are 15 residues in the CDR3. Germline CDR1 LGHNA, CDR2 YNFKEQ. The CDR3 DNA follows: TGTGCCAGCAGCCAATCGGGGGCCGGGGTCTATGACTACGCCTTC. This gives the protein CASSQSGAGVYDYAF.

To note about this clonotype: A much larger clone lies one base from this, so it may be a read error. This chain uses TRBV5-1 with TRBJ2-5, with D perhaps assigned TRBD1 or TRBD2 (5 bases each). Germline V CDR1 and CDR2: SGHRS, YFSETQ. The CDR3 totals 14 residues. Trimming cost V 9 bases and J 2 bases, with 17 bases left between them. CDR3 in DNA: TGCGCCAACAGAAGGGGACGGACGCAAGAGACCCAGTACTTC. Protein product: CANRRGRTQETQYF.

As regards this clonotype: One end of the junction varies from germline; a read error may be responsible. V and J are TRBV29-1 and TRBJ2-5, with 8 bases lining up with TRBD1. This CDR3 has 15 residues. Germline V gene data show CDR1 as SQVTM and CDR2 as ANQGSEA. The CDR3 sequence is CSVEGRGVQGETQHF. The CDR3 coding sequence is TGCAGCGTTGAAGGTAGGGGCGTACAGGGGGAGACCCAGCACTTC.

V and J are TRBV5-4 and TRBJ2-7; D gene ambiguous. CDR3 length equals 14 residues. CDR1 and CDR2 (germline): SGHNT, YYREEE (reference sequence). V was trimmed by 3 bases and J by 2 bases, leaving 12 bases between them. The CDR3 sequence is CASSSSDFPYEQYF. CDR3 DNA sequence: TGTGCCAGCAGCTCAAGTGACTTCCCCTACGAGCAGTACTTC.

On this clonotype itself: At one end the junction does not follow the germline gene, possibly because of a read error. The V call is TRBV12-3 or TRBV12-4, the J call TRBJ2-7, with D possibly matching TRBD1 (8 bases). This CDR3 spans 14 amino acids. The CDR3 nucleotides are TGTGCCAGCAGGGCCCAACAGGGGGACTACGAGCATTACTTC. Encoded protein: CASRAQQGDYEHYF.

About this clonotype: One end of the junction varies from germline; a read error may be responsible. The rearrangement joins TRBV11-2 to TRBJ2-7; D call uncertain. Germline CDR1 is SGHAT and CDR2 is FQNNGV. The CDR3 contains 15 residues. The CDR3 DNA reads TGTACCAGCAGCTTAACTTTCACGTTAGGAGACGAGCAGTACTTC. It is translated as CTSSLTFTLGDEQYF.

V and J are TRBV11-3 and TRBJ1-2; no clear D gene. Germline CDR1 reads SGHNT; CDR2 reads YENEEA. CDR3 size: 15 residues. The CDR3 region is CVSSPVIKINYGYTF. CDR3 in DNA: TGTGTCAGTAGTCCTGTGATAAAAATAAACTATGGCTACACCTTC.

A word on this clonotype: Here the CDR3 omits its conserved ending phenylalanine or tryptophan, so a read error is the likely source. The chain combines TRBV28 with TRBJ2-7, with D possibly matching TRBD2 (5 bases). Germline loops: CDR1 MDHEN, CDR2 SYDVKM. The CDR3 covers 16 residues. In nucleotides, the CDR3 is TGTGTCAGCCGGCCTAACCTTGCGGGCGTTTCCTACGAGCAGTACCTC. Translation gives CVSRPNLAGVSYEQYL.

Note on this clonotype: The junction and the germline gene differ at one end; a read error may be behind it. The V and J genes are TRBV12-3 or TRBV12-4 and TRBJ2-6; the D gene is possibly TRBD1 (5 bases). The CDR3 extends over 17 amino acids. In DNA, the CDR3 is TGTGCCAGCGGGTATAGCTGGAGATCCCCTGGGGCCAACGTCCTAACTTTC. Encoded protein: CASGYSWRSPGANVLTF.

A word on this clonotype: This sequence may be a read error, since a much larger clone differs from it by one base. The V call is TRBV28, the J call TRBJ2-2; D assignment may be TRBD1 or TRBD2 (6 bases each). Germline assignment: CDR1 MDHEN and CDR2 SYDVKM. Trimming stripped 7 bases from V and 3 bases from J, with 15 bases between. This CDR3 comprises 15 residues. In nucleotides, the CDR3 is TGTGCCAGCAACATCCGGGGGCGGGACACCGGGGAGCTGTTTTTT. As protein: CASNIRGRDTGELFF.

Note on this clonotype: The junction departs from the called germline gene at one end, perhaps through a read error. In DNA form, the CDR3 reads TGTGTCAGCAGTTACTCGACCCCAGAGTGGGGGACTAATGAAAAACTGTTTTTT. It is translated as CVSSYSTPEWGTNEKLFF. The chain links TRBV6-6 to TRBJ1-4; D may be TRBD1 (5 bases). The germline CDR1 and CDR2 sequences are MNHNY and SVGAGI (reference sequence). This CDR3 has 18 residues.

Remarks on this clonotype: A much larger clone lies a single base off, so this may be a read error. The chain recombines TRBV11-2 with TRBJ2-2; tentatively, D is TRBD1 (5 bases). Germline loops: CDR1 SGHAT, CDR2 FQNNGV. The CDR3 sequence is 17 residues long. Trimming took 1 base from V and 5 from J, leaving 17 bases between them. CDR3 nucleotide sequence: TGTGCCAGCAGCTTAGTTCTGACGTACCCAGGGACCGGGGAGCTGTTTTTT. Amino acid sequence: CASSLVLTYPGTGELFF.

The chain carries TRBV6-2 or TRBV6-3 and TRBJ2-3; TRBD2 aligns across 8 bases. Germline V CDR1 and CDR2: MNHEY, SVGEGT. V lost 6 bases to trimming and J lost 13 bases; unmatched junction nucleotides: 15. There are 14 residues in the CDR3. CDR3 DNA sequence: TGTGCCAGCAGCTCCAAGCGGGAGCCAGGTATGAAGTATTTT. Encoded protein: CASSSKREPGMKYF.

This clonotype was observed a single time. A junction boundary mismatches the germline segment, possibly from a read error. The genes are TRBV6-2 or TRBV6-3 and TRBJ2-4, with 12 bases identical to TRBD2. Germline CDR1 MNHEY, CDR2 SVGEGT. The CDR3 contains 17 residues. The CDR3 reads CASSYRTSGVANNIQYF. The CDR3 coding sequence is TGTGCCAGCAGTTACAGGACTAGCGGGGTGGCCAATAACATTCAGTACTTC.